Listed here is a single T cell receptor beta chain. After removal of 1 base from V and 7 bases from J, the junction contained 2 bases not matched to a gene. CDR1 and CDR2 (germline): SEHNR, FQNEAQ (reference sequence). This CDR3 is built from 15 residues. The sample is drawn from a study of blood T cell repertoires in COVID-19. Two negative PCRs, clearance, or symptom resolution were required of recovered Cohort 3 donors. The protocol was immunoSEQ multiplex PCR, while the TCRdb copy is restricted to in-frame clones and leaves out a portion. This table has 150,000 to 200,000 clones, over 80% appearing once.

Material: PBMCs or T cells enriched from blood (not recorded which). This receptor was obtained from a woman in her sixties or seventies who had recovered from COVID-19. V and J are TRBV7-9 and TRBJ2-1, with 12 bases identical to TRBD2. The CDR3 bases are TGTGCCAGCAGCTTAGGGACTAGCGGGGAAAATGAGCAGTTCTTC. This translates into CASSLGTSGENEQFF.